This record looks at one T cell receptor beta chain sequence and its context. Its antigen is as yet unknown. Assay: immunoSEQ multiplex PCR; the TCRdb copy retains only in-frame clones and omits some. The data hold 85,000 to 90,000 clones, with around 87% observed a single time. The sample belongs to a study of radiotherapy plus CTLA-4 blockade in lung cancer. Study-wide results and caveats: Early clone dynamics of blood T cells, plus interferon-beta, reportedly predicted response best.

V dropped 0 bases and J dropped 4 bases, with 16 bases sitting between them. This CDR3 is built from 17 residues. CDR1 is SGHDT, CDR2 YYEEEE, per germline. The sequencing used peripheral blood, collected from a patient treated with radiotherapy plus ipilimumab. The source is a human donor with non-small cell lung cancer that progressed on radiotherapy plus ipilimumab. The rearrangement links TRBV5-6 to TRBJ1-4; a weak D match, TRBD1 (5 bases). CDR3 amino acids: CASSLAVEGIINEKLFF. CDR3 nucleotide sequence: TGTGCCAGCAGCTTGGCTGTGGAGGGGATAATTAATGAAAAACTGTTTTTT.